This is a list of T cell receptor beta chains from one sample in a study of T cell repertoires in ileal Crohn's disease. The method was immunoSEQ multiplex PCR; TCRdb's version includes in-frame clones alone and lacks a portion of them. The sample consists of about 7,200 clones, around 70% of them appearing once. The sequenced material came from ileal tissue. The receptors come from an adult with Crohn's disease. Each CDR3 is given with its conserved first and last residue. A D gene is named only where the DNA matches it firmly. Only some rows state a clone size, as once, few, many or a class for expanded clones.

V gene: TRBV11-3
D gene: .
J gene: TRBJ2-6
clone size: few
CDR3 DNA: TGTGCCAGCAGCTTGGGCGAGGGCTCTGGGGCCAACGTCCTGACTTTC
CDR3 protein: CASSLGEGSGANVLTF

V gene: TRBV6-1
D gene: .
J gene: TRBJ2-5
clone size: .
CDR3 DNA: TGTGCCAGCAGTGAATCGGCGGGCTACGGAGGGGAGACCCAGTACTTC
CDR3 protein: CASSESAGYGGETQYF

V gene: TRBV9
D gene: TRBD2
J gene: TRBJ2-1
clone size: .
CDR3 DNA: TGTGCCAGCAGCACGGGGGGGGTCAGCCCCTACAATGAGCAGTTCTTC
CDR3 protein: CASSTGGVSPYNEQFF

V gene: TRBV5-6
D gene: TRBD1
J gene: TRBJ2-6
clone size: .
CDR3 DNA: TGTGCCAGCCTCCAGGGGGGCAGGGGGCTTGCCGGGGCCAACGTCCTGACTTTC
CDR3 protein: CASLQGGRGLAGANVLTF

V gene: TRBV6-1
D gene: TRBD1
J gene: TRBJ2-3
clone size: .
CDR3 DNA: TGTGCCAGCAGCCCGGGACAGGGGCTCACAGATACGCAGTATTTT
CDR3 protein: CASSPGQGLTDTQYF

V gene: TRBV4-3
D gene: .
J gene: TRBJ1-5
clone size: .
CDR3 DNA: TGCGCCAGCAGCCTTGATTATGCAGGGGTTAATCAGCCCCAGCATTTT
CDR3 protein: CASSLDYAGVNQPQHF

V gene: TRBV7-2
D gene: .
J gene: TRBJ2-3
clone size: .
CDR3 DNA: TGTGCCAGCAGCTTAGTTCTTGCAGATACGCAGTATTTT
CDR3 protein: CASSLVLADTQYF

V gene: TRBV14
D gene: TRBD1
J gene: TRBJ2-7
clone size: .
CDR3 DNA: TGTGCCAGCAGCCAAGATTGGGTGACAGGGCCGAACGAGCAGTACTTC
CDR3 protein: CASSQDWVTGPNEQYF

V gene: TRBV6-5
D gene: .
J gene: TRBJ2-7
clone size: few
CDR3 DNA: TGTGCCAGCGCGCCAACCACCTACGAGCAGTACTTC
CDR3 protein: CASAPTTYEQYF

V gene: TRBV6-6
D gene: TRBD1
J gene: TRBJ1-2
clone size: .
CDR3 DNA: TGTGCCAGCAGTCCTACAGGGGAATATGGCTACACCTTC
CDR3 protein: CASSPTGEYGYTF

V gene: TRBV19
D gene: TRBD2
J gene: TRBJ2-2
clone size: .
CDR3 DNA: TGTGCCAGTTATCCGCGGGAGACCCTCAACACCGGGGAGCTGTTTTTT
CDR3 protein: CASYPRETLNTGELFF

V gene: TRBV27
D gene: .
J gene: TRBJ2-6
clone size: .
CDR3 DNA: TGTGCCAGCAGTAAGCAGGGGGGTTCTGGGGCCAACGTCCTGACTTTC
CDR3 protein: CASSKQGGSGANVLTF

V gene: TRBV30
D gene: TRBD2
J gene: TRBJ2-3
clone size: .
CDR3 DNA: TGTGCCTGGAGTCGCGGGCTAGCGGGCCGCACAGATACGCAGTATTTT
CDR3 protein: CAWSRGLAGRTDTQYF

V gene: TRBV30
D gene: TRBD2
J gene: TRBJ2-1
clone size: .
CDR3 DNA: TGTGCCTGGAGTGTGGGGATAAGCGGGAGTAATGAGCAGTTCTTC
CDR3 protein: CAWSVGISGSNEQFF

V gene: TRBV5-1
D gene: TRBD2
J gene: TRBJ2-2
clone size: .
CDR3 DNA: TGCGCCAGCAGCAGCTACCAGCGGGGGGGGGCCGGGGAGCTGTTTTTT
CDR3 protein: CASSSYQRGGAGELFF

V gene: TRBV6-5
D gene: TRBD1
J gene: TRBJ1-2
clone size: .
CDR3 DNA: TGTGCCAGCAGGCCGTCCCTAGGACAGGGGACTGGCTACACCTTC
CDR3 protein: CASRPSLGQGTGYTF

V gene: TRBV28
D gene: .
J gene: TRBJ2-6
clone size: few
CDR3 DNA: TGTGCCAGCAGTTCAACCTACTCTGGGGCCAACGTCCTGACTTTC
CDR3 protein: CASSSTYSGANVLTF

V gene: TRBV7-2
D gene: TRBD2
J gene: TRBJ2-7
clone size: .
CDR3 DNA: TGTGCCAGCAGCAGGGCGGGAGAGTACGAGCAGTACTTC
CDR3 protein: CASSRAGEYEQYF

V gene: TRBV19
D gene: TRBD2
J gene: TRBJ2-7
clone size: .
CDR3 DNA: TGTGCCAGTAGGGTCCGCGGGGGGGGCTACGAGCAGTACTTC
CDR3 protein: CASRVRGGGYEQYF

V gene: TRBV30
D gene: TRBD1
J gene: TRBJ1-5
clone size: .
CDR3 DNA: TGTGCCTGGAGTGTACGAGGGGGCACAGGCAATCAGCCCCAGCATTTT
CDR3 protein: CAWSVRGGTGNQPQHF

V gene: TRBV11-2
D gene: TRBD1
J gene: TRBJ1-1
clone size: .
CDR3 DNA: TGTGCCAGCAGCTCCGGGACAGAGGCCTCAGGTACTGAAGCTTTCTTT
CDR3 protein: CASSSGTEASGTEAFF

V gene: TRBV6-5
D gene: TRBD2
J gene: TRBJ2-7
clone size: .
CDR3 DNA: TGTGCCAGCAGTTATATATGGACTAGCGGGAGTGGCGAGCAGTACTTC
CDR3 protein: CASSYIWTSGSGEQYF

V gene: TRBV27
D gene: TRBD1
J gene: TRBJ1-5
clone size: few
CDR3 DNA: TGTGCCAGCAGTTTATGGGCAGGGGGCGAGAAAGGTCAGCCCCAGCATTTT
CDR3 protein: CASSLWAGGEKGQPQHF

V gene: TRBV5-1
D gene: .
J gene: TRBJ2-3
clone size: .
CDR3 DNA: TGCGCCAGCAGCTTCTCCCACGGCAGGTCCACAGATACGCAGTATTTT
CDR3 protein: CASSFSHGRSTDTQYF

V gene: TRBV28
D gene: .
J gene: TRBJ2-1
clone size: .
CDR3 DNA: TGTGCCAGCAGTTTCCTATACAATGAGCAGTTCTTC
CDR3 protein: CASSFLYNEQFF

V gene: TRBV5-5
D gene: TRBD1
J gene: TRBJ1-5
clone size: .
CDR3 DNA: TGTGCCAGCAGCCGCGAAGACAGGGTCAATCAGCCCCAGCATTTT
CDR3 protein: CASSREDRVNQPQHF

V gene: TRBV7-8
D gene: TRBD1
J gene: TRBJ1-2
clone size: .
CDR3 DNA: TGTGCCAGCAGCCCTCCGGACAGGGGAAACTATGGCTACACCTTC
CDR3 protein: CASSPPDRGNYGYTF

V gene: TRBV5-1
D gene: TRBD1
J gene: TRBJ1-6
clone size: .
CDR3 DNA: TGCGCCAGCAGCTCCGTCGGACAGGGGACCTCACCCCTCCACTTT
CDR3 protein: CASSSVGQGTSPLHF

V gene: TRBV14
D gene: .
J gene: TRBJ1-2
clone size: .
CDR3 DNA: TGTGCCAGCAGCCCCAGGGCTATATTAGGGCTGGGTGGCTACACCTTC
CDR3 protein: CASSPRAILGLGGYTF

V gene: TRBV2
D gene: .
J gene: TRBJ2-5
clone size: few
CDR3 DNA: TGTGCCAGCAGCAGGGGGGAGCAGTACTTC
CDR3 protein: CASSRGEQYF

V gene: TRBV2
D gene: .
J gene: TRBJ2-7
clone size: few
CDR3 DNA: TGTGCCAGCAGGGTAGAAGCCTACGAGCAGTACTTC
CDR3 protein: CASRVEAYEQYF

V gene: TRBV2
D gene: .
J gene: TRBJ1-2
clone size: few
CDR3 DNA: TGTGCCAGCAGTGAAGTGGCGGGGGCAGGGGGCTACACCTTC
CDR3 protein: CASSEVAGAGGYTF

V gene: TRBV14
D gene: .
J gene: TRBJ1-2
clone size: .
CDR3 DNA: TGTGCCAGCAGACCAGGGTCTAGCTATGGCTACACCTTC
CDR3 protein: CASRPGSSYGYTF

V gene: TRBV4-3
D gene: .
J gene: TRBJ2-7
clone size: once
CDR3 DNA: TGCGCCAGCAGCCAACCCAGGTGCGAGCAGTACTTC
CDR3 protein: CASSQPRCEQYF

V gene: TRBV5-1
D gene: .
J gene: TRBJ2-2
clone size: few
CDR3 DNA: TGCGCCAGCAGCTTACAACAGGCAGGCGGGGAGCTGTTTTTT
CDR3 protein: CASSLQQAGGELFF

V gene: TRBV11-2
D gene: TRBD1
J gene: TRBJ1-5
clone size: .
CDR3 DNA: TGTGCCAGCAGCTTAGGGGGACAGCTTAATCAGCCCCAGCATTTT
CDR3 protein: CASSLGGQLNQPQHF

V gene: TRBV2
D gene: .
J gene: TRBJ2-2
clone size: once
CDR3 DNA: TGTGCCAGCAGTGAAGAATCGGACACCGGGGAGCTGTTTTTT
CDR3 protein: CASSEESDTGELFF

V gene: TRBV6-6
D gene: TRBD2
J gene: TRBJ2-5
clone size: medium-sized
CDR3 DNA: TGTGCCAGCAGTTACCCGGGGGGAGAGACCCAGTACTTC
CDR3 protein: CASSYPGGETQYF

V gene: TRBV30
D gene: .
J gene: TRBJ1-5
clone size: .
CDR3 DNA: TGTGCCTGGAGTGGAGATAGCAATCAGCCCCAGCATTTT
CDR3 protein: CAWSGDSNQPQHF

V gene: TRBV27
D gene: TRBD2
J gene: TRBJ2-1
clone size: .
CDR3 DNA: TGTGCCAGCAGTGGATTAGCGGGAGGGGACAATGAGCAGTTCTTC
CDR3 protein: CASSGLAGGDNEQFF

V gene: TRBV20-1
D gene: TRBD2
J gene: TRBJ2-5
clone size: few
CDR3 DNA: TGCAGTGCTAGGTCCGGGACTAGCGCTTACTTC
CDR3 protein: CSARSGTSAYF

V gene: TRBV9
D gene: TRBD2
J gene: TRBJ2-7
clone size: few
CDR3 DNA: TGTGCCAGCAGCGTCCAGAGCGGGGCCTCCTACGAGCAGTACTTC
CDR3 protein: CASSVQSGASYEQYF

V gene: TRBV5-1
D gene: .
J gene: TRBJ2-7
clone size: .
CDR3 DNA: TGCGCCAGCAGCTTGGCCGACAGGTACGAGCAGTACTTC
CDR3 protein: CASSLADRYEQYF

V gene: TRBV5-4
D gene: TRBD2
J gene: TRBJ2-5
clone size: .
CDR3 DNA: TGTGCCAGCAGCCGTGGTAGCGGGGGTAACAAAGAGACCCAGTACTTC
CDR3 protein: CASSRGSGGNKETQYF

V gene: TRBV6-5
D gene: TRBD1
J gene: TRBJ1-6
clone size: .
CDR3 DNA: TGTGCCAGCAGTGAGGGACAGAATTCACCCCTCCACTTT
CDR3 protein: CASSEGQNSPLHF

V gene: TRBV5-1
D gene: .
J gene: TRBJ1-2
clone size: .
CDR3 DNA: TGCGCCAGCAGAACCGGACAGCTGGATGGCTACACCTTC
CDR3 protein: CASRTGQLDGYTF

V gene: TRBV6-5
D gene: .
J gene: TRBJ1-3
clone size: large
CDR3 DNA: TGTGCCAGCAGTTGGCGAAACACCATATATTTT
CDR3 protein: CASSWRNTIYF

V gene: TRBV5-1
D gene: TRBD2
J gene: TRBJ2-7
clone size: .
CDR3 DNA: TGCGCCAGCAGCTCTGGAACTAGCGGGAGTAGCTACGAGCAGCACTTC
CDR3 protein: CASSSGTSGSSYEQHF

V gene: TRBV14
D gene: TRBD2
J gene: TRBJ2-5
clone size: .
CDR3 DNA: TGTGCCAGCAGCACCCTTCCGGGACTAGCGACTAGTGAGACCCAGTACTTC
CDR3 protein: CASSTLPGLATSETQYF